The rows below give T cell receptor beta chains drawn from one sample of a study of blood T cell repertoires in COVID-19. Some clones are missing from TCRdb's copy, which holds only in-frame ones; the method was immunoSEQ multiplex PCR. The data hold approximately 120,000 clones, with 84% observed a single time. Sample: peripheral blood. These receptors were obtained from a woman aged 80 or over with active or convalescent COVID-19. CDR3s include the opening cysteine and the closing phenylalanine or tryptophan. A D gene is named only where the DNA matches it firmly. Clone size, where shown, is once, few, many, or a class for clones that have expanded.

j_gene: TRBJ2-2
abundance: -
v_gene: TRBV9
d_gene: -
CDR3aa: CASSVGSGVPGELFF
CDR3nt: TGTGCCAGCAGCGTAGGATCGGGAGTCCCCGGGGAGCTGTTTTTT

j_gene: TRBJ2-7
abundance: -
v_gene: TRBV5-1
d_gene: -
CDR3aa: CASSLGPARDEQYF
CDR3nt: TGCGCCAGCAGCTTGGGCCCCGCCAGGGACGAGCAGTACTTC

j_gene: TRBJ1-1
abundance: once
v_gene: TRBV3-1/TRBV3-2
d_gene: TRBD1
CDR3aa: CASSARDRAFF
CDR3nt: TGTGCCAGCAGCGCCCGGGACAGAGCTTTCTTT

j_gene: TRBJ1-4
abundance: once
v_gene: TRBV27
d_gene: -
CDR3aa: CASSLSVGTTNEKLFF
CDR3nt: TGTGCCAGCAGTTTATCTGTTGGTACTACTAATGAAAAACTGTTTTTT

j_gene: TRBJ2-1
abundance: -
v_gene: TRBV5-1
d_gene: -
CDR3aa: CASSLGTGSYNEQFF
CDR3nt: TGCGCCAGCAGCTTAGGAACGGGATCCTACAATGAGCAGTTCTTC

j_gene: TRBJ2-1
abundance: few
v_gene: TRBV18
d_gene: -
CDR3aa: CASSPRAMDEQFF
CDR3nt: TGTGCCAGCTCACCGCGAGCGATGGATGAGCAGTTCTTC

j_gene: TRBJ1-3
abundance: -
v_gene: TRBV7-3
d_gene: TRBD1
CDR3aa: CASSSGTGGNTIYF
CDR3nt: TGTGCCAGCAGCTCCGGGACAGGGGGAAACACCATATATTTT

j_gene: TRBJ1-2
abundance: -
v_gene: TRBV29-1
d_gene: -
CDR3aa: CSVVTGTYYGYTF
CDR3nt: TGCAGCGTTGTCACTGGGACATACTATGGCTACACCTTC

j_gene: TRBJ2-3
abundance: -
v_gene: TRBV7-9
d_gene: -
CDR3aa: CASRTFTDTQYF
CDR3nt: TGTGCCAGCAGGACTTTCACAGATACGCAGTATTTT

j_gene: TRBJ2-5
abundance: -
v_gene: TRBV25-1
d_gene: -
CDR3aa: CASSGGGRAAQETQYF
CDR3nt: TGTGCCAGCAGTGGAGGGGGAAGGGCAGCACAAGAGACCCAGTACTTC

j_gene: TRBJ2-7
abundance: -
v_gene: TRBV2
d_gene: TRBD2
CDR3aa: CASSESSGFSYEQYF
CDR3nt: TGTGCCAGCAGTGAGTCTAGCGGGTTCTCCTACGAGCAGTACTTC

j_gene: TRBJ2-2
abundance: -
v_gene: TRBV7-8
d_gene: -
CDR3aa: CASSSGTTGELFF
CDR3nt: TGTGCCAGCAGCTCTGGGACAACCGGGGAGCTGTTTTTT

j_gene: TRBJ2-7
abundance: -
v_gene: TRBV3-1/TRBV3-2
d_gene: TRBD1
CDR3aa: CASSHANNRDSSYEQYF
CDR3nt: TGTGCCAGCAGCCACGCTAATAACCGGGACAGTTCCTACGAGCAGTACTTC

j_gene: TRBJ2-4
abundance: -
v_gene: TRBV11-2
d_gene: TRBD2
CDR3aa: CASSPSLAGKNIQYF
CDR3nt: TGTGCCAGCAGCCCGAGTCTAGCGGGAAAAAACATTCAGTACTTC

j_gene: TRBJ2-3
abundance: -
v_gene: TRBV3-1/TRBV3-2
d_gene: TRBD1
CDR3aa: CASSRQGARTDTQYF
CDR3nt: TGTGCCAGCAGCCGACAGGGGGCGCGGACAGATACGCAGTATTTT

j_gene: TRBJ1-5
abundance: -
v_gene: TRBV19
d_gene: -
CDR3aa: CASRSTTVDNQPQHF
CDR3nt: TGTGCCAGTAGGTCAACGACAGTGGACAATCAGCCCCAGCATTTT

j_gene: TRBJ2-1
abundance: -
v_gene: TRBV5-5
d_gene: -
CDR3aa: CASSLVRSSYNEQFF
CDR3nt: TGTGCCAGCAGCTTGGTACGGAGCTCCTACAATGAGCAGTTCTTC

j_gene: TRBJ2-1
abundance: few
v_gene: TRBV6-1
d_gene: TRBD2
CDR3aa: CASSEGAGGDNEQFF
CDR3nt: TGTGCCAGCAGTGAAGGAGCGGGAGGCGACAATGAGCAGTTCTTC

j_gene: TRBJ2-7
abundance: -
v_gene: TRBV19
d_gene: TRBD1
CDR3aa: CASSQQGLKDYEQYF
CDR3nt: TGTGCCAGTAGCCAACAGGGGCTAAAAGACTACGAGCAGTACTTC

j_gene: TRBJ1-2
abundance: once
v_gene: TRBV28
d_gene: TRBD1
CDR3aa: CASKAGQGYGYTF
CDR3nt: TGTGCCAGCAAGGCGGGACAGGGATATGGCTACACCTTC

j_gene: TRBJ2-5
abundance: -
v_gene: TRBV5-1
d_gene: TRBD1
CDR3aa: CASSLETGGRKETQYF
CDR3nt: TGCGCCAGCAGCTTGGAAACAGGGGGGCGAAAAGAGACCCAGTACTTC

j_gene: TRBJ2-1
abundance: -
v_gene: TRBV27
d_gene: TRBD1
CDR3aa: CASSLGTGTGFEQFF
CDR3nt: TGTGCCAGCAGTTTAGGGACAGGGACAGGGTTTGAGCAGTTCTTC

j_gene: TRBJ1-5
abundance: -
v_gene: TRBV18
d_gene: TRBD1
CDR3aa: CASSPGQGAGQPQHF
CDR3nt: TGTGCCAGCTCACCGGGACAGGGAGCGGGTCAGCCCCAGCATTTT

j_gene: TRBJ2-1
abundance: -
v_gene: TRBV25-1
d_gene: TRBD1
CDR3aa: CASSAGNRGSYNEQFF
CDR3nt: TGTGCCAGCAGTGCTGGGAACAGGGGGTCATACAATGAGCAGTTCTTC

j_gene: TRBJ2-2
abundance: -
v_gene: TRBV7-9
d_gene: TRBD1
CDR3aa: CASSNTGGATGFAGELFF
CDR3nt: TGTGCCAGCAGCAACACAGGGGGCGCGACTGGATTCGCCGGGGAGCTGTTTTTT

j_gene: TRBJ2-7
abundance: -
v_gene: TRBV16
d_gene: -
CDR3aa: CASSPPRAGHEQYF
CDR3nt: TGTGCCAGCAGCCCCCCCCGCGCGGGGCACGAGCAGTACTTC

j_gene: TRBJ1-6
abundance: -
v_gene: TRBV28
d_gene: TRBD1
CDR3aa: CASSFLRSRTGGNSPLHF
CDR3nt: TGTGCCAGCAGTTTCTTACGGTCTCGGACAGGGGGCAATTCACCCCTCCACTTT

j_gene: TRBJ1-1
abundance: -
v_gene: TRBV6-2/TRBV6-3
d_gene: TRBD1
CDR3aa: CASSQGQGMNTEAFF
CDR3nt: TGTGCCAGCAGCCAGGGACAGGGGATGAACACTGAAGCTTTCTTT

j_gene: TRBJ1-5
abundance: once
v_gene: TRBV27
d_gene: TRBD1
CDR3aa: CASSLRQGAVQPQHF
CDR3nt: TGTGCCAGCAGTTTAAGACAGGGGGCGGTTCAGCCCCAGCATTTT

j_gene: TRBJ2-5
abundance: -
v_gene: TRBV5-6
d_gene: TRBD2
CDR3aa: CASSWVAGVQETQYF
CDR3nt: TGTGCCAGCAGCTGGGTAGCGGGTGTACAAGAGACCCAGTACTTC

j_gene: TRBJ2-4
abundance: -
v_gene: TRBV28
d_gene: -
CDR3aa: CASSLGSVTKNIQYF
CDR3nt: TGTGCCAGCAGCCTCGGGAGTGTCACCAAAAACATTCAGTACTTC

j_gene: TRBJ1-1
abundance: -
v_gene: TRBV6-2/TRBV6-3
d_gene: -
CDR3aa: CASSYLTMNTEAFF
CDR3nt: TGTGCCAGCAGTTACCTGACAATGAACACTGAAGCTTTCTTT

j_gene: TRBJ1-5
abundance: -
v_gene: TRBV10-3
d_gene: -
CDR3aa: CAIRAGLSDQPQHF
CDR3nt: TGTGCCATCAGGGCAGGTCTTTCTGATCAGCCCCAGCATTTT